One sample yielded the 21 T cell receptor beta chains listed below, sequenced in a study of STAT5B mutations in CD4+ large granular lymphocyte leukemia (dated by TCRdb to about 2022). Libraries came from the immunoSEQ multiplex PCR assay. TCRdb provides this immuneACCESS table in a form limited to in-frame rearrangements. Some clones are lacking; in checked studies, under half of them reflect an unresolved V gene, and why the rest are absent is not known. The sample data list more than 20,000 clones, and 79% of these were observed just once. The leading ten clones occupy roughly 0.4% of the sample. The specimen was CD4+ T cells from blood buffy coats. The receptors here all came from a human donor in good health.

The chain has TRBV6-1 and TRBJ2-3; possible D gene TRBD2, 6 bases. Trimming stripped 4 bases from V and 4 bases from J, with 18 bases between. The CDR3 contains 16 residues. The germline V gene has CDR1 MNHNS and CDR2 SASEGT. The CDR3 here is CASSGYSGGGSDTQYF. DNA of the CDR3: TGTGCCAGCAGTGGTTATAGCGGTGGGGGATCAGATACGCAGTATTTT.

The chain couples TRBV5-4 to TRBJ1-1, with TRBD1 as a possible D gene (5 bases). Trimming stripped 4 bases from V and 1 base from J, with 14 bases between. CDR3 length equals 15 residues. CDR1 is SGHNT and CDR2 is YYREEE in the germline V gene (reference sequence). The CDR3 is CASSPGTPGNTEAFF. The CDR3 DNA follows: TGTGCCAGCAGCCCGGGGACTCCAGGGAACACTGAAGCTTTCTTT.

This chain uses TRBV7-8 with TRBJ2-6; the D is unclear. The V gene lost 3 bases and the J gene lost 0 bases, with 6 bases spanning the gap. The CDR3 has 15 amino acids. Germline lookup yields CDR1 SGHVS and CDR2 FQNEAQ. The CDR3 here is CASSLVGSGANVLTF. The DNA of the CDR3 is TGTGCCAGCAGCTTGGTCGGCTCTGGGGCCAACGTCCTGACTTTC.

This clone turned up a few times. The rearrangement joins TRBV9 to TRBJ2-1, with no clear D. V lost 3 bases and J 4 bases, leaving 5 bases between the germline ends. The V gene's germline CDR1 is SGDLS and CDR2 YYNGEE. The CDR3 sequence is 12 residues long. The CDR3 loop is CASSENYNEQFF. CDR3 DNA: TGTGCCAGCAGCGAAAATTACAATGAGCAGTTCTTC.

CDR3 amino acids: CASISGTAASTQYF. DNA for the CDR3: TGTGCCAGCATTTCCGGGACAGCCGCTTCTACGCAGTATTTT. This chain uses TRBV6-1 with TRBJ2-3; 7 bases agree with TRBD1. In germline, CDR1 is MNHNS, CDR2 SASEGT. This CDR3 comprises 14 residues. V lost 7 bases to trimming and J lost 8 bases; unmatched junction nucleotides: 12.

The V gene is TRBV7-7, the J gene TRBJ2-7, with D possibly being TRBD2 (6 bases). The germline CDR1 and CDR2 sequences are SSHAT and FNYEAQ (reference sequence). CDR3 size: 14 residues. Trimming stripped 1 base from V and 2 bases from J, with 9 bases between. CDR3 nucleotides: TGTGCCAGCAGCTTAGGCCCGGGGGCCTACGAGCAGTACTTC. Translation gives CASSLGPGAYEQYF.

The V gene is TRBV19, the J gene TRBJ2-2; D may be TRBD2 (6 bases). Germline V gene data show CDR1 as LNHDA and CDR2 as SQIVND (reference sequence). The CDR3 has 13 amino acids. The V end lost 7 bases, the J end lost 4 bases, and 10 bases lay between the germline ends. CDR3 amino acids: CASTGDITGELFF. CDR3 DNA sequence: TGTGCCAGTACGGGGGATATCACCGGGGAGCTGTTTTTT.

CDR3 bases: TGCGCCAGCAGTTTAACCGGGGGGGGCAGGGGGCCAGATACGCAGTATTTT. It codes for CASSLTGGGRGPDTQYF. The chain is built from TRBV10-1 and TRBJ2-3, with D perhaps being TRBD1 or TRBD2 (8 bases each). Germline CDR1 is WNHNN and CDR2 is SYGVQD (reference sequence). The V end was cut by 5 bases, the J end by 4 bases, with 22 bases between. The CDR3 sequence is 17 residues long.

The gene calls are TRBV11-2 and TRBJ2-7, with D possibly matching TRBD2 (5 bases). The CDR3 covers 14 residues. Deletions cut 3 bases from V and 2 bases from J, with 11 bases between. Germline CDR1 is SGHAT and CDR2 is FQNNGV. CDR3 sequence reads: CASSFRTGTYEQYF. The CDR3 DNA reads as TGTGCCAGCAGCTTTCGGACGGGAACCTACGAGCAGTACTTC. The full variable domain, rest sourced from reference TRBV11-2 and TRBJ2-7, is EAGVAQSPRYKIIEKRQSVAFWCNPISGHATLYWYQQILGQGPKLLIQFQNNGVVDDSQLPKDRFSAERLKGVDSTLKIQPAKLEDSAVYLCASSFRTGTYEQYFGPGTRLTVT.

To note about this clone: Other DNA sequences from this sample encode an identical CDR3 as well. The rearrangement joins TRBV19 to TRBJ1-4; no firm D call. This CDR3 is 14 amino acids long. Germline-derived CDR1 and CDR2 are LNHDA and SQIVND (reference sequence). V was clipped by 6 bases and J by 2 bases, with 10 bases between them. The CDR3 reads CASSPPGTNEKLFF. Written as DNA, the CDR3 is TGTGCCAGTAGCCCCCCGGGGACTAATGAAAAACTGTTTTTT.

In this sample, this clone turned up a few times. V usage is TRBV7-9 and J usage is TRBJ1-4; a possible D gene is TRBD1 (5 bases). The CDR3 has 14 amino acids. CDR1 is SEHNR, CDR2 FQNEAQ, per germline (reference sequence). The V end lost 0 bases, the J end lost 7 bases, and 9 bases lay between the germline ends. The CDR3 DNA reads TGTGCCAGCAGCTTAGCAGGGGTGGGTGAAAAACTGTTTTTT. This codes for CASSLAGVGEKLFF.

The count of this clone is one. The V gene is TRBV7-9, the J gene TRBJ2-7, with 7 positions matching TRBD2. The CDR3 covers 15 residues. In germline, CDR1 is SEHNR, CDR2 FQNEAQ (reference sequence). Unmatched junction bases numbered 7, after V lost 5 bases and J lost 0 bases. This CDR3 is CASSQVGRSSYEQYF. The CDR3 coding sequence is TGTGCCAGCAGCCAGGTCGGGAGGAGCTCCTACGAGCAGTACTTC.

The rearrangement links TRBV9 to TRBJ1-1, with a tentative D call TRBD1 (6 bases). The CDR3 covers 13 residues. Trimming cost V 3 bases and J 1 base, with 7 bases left between them. Germline V gene lookup returns CDR1 SGDLS and CDR2 YYNGEE. The CDR3 spells CASSGTENTEAFF. CDR3 nucleotide sequence: TGTGCCAGCAGCGGGACAGAGAACACTGAAGCTTTCTTT.

The chain combines TRBV2 with TRBJ2-7; D is unresolved. V shed 2 bases and J shed 2 bases, with 10 bases lying between them. The CDR3 has 14 amino acids. CDR1 is SNHLY, CDR2 FYNNEI, per germline. In DNA, the CDR3 is TGTGCCAGCAGTGAACTAGTAACTACCTACGAGCAGTACTTC. This translates into CASSELVTTYEQYF.

This clone has a single count. The chain has TRBV5-6 and TRBJ2-1; D is unresolved. Germline loops: CDR1 SGHDT, CDR2 YYEEEE. V was pared by 4 bases and J by 0 bases, with 14 bases between. The CDR3 is 16 residues long. CDR3 amino acids: CASSAFTDSSYNEQFF. CDR3 bases: TGTGCCAGCAGCGCCTTTACTGATAGCTCCTACAATGAGCAGTTCTTC.

This chain joins TRBV5-1 and TRBJ2-3; TRBD2 aligns across 11 bases. CDR3 length: 16 amino acids. Per the germline V gene, CDR1 is SGHRS and CDR2 is YFSETQ. Trimming at V came to 4 bases and at J to 0 bases, leaving 4 bases not matched to a gene. CDR3 sequence (DNA): TGCGCCAGCAGCAGGGGACTAGCGGAGAGCACAGATACGCAGTATTTT. Translating it yields CASSRGLAESTDTQYF.

The rearrangement joins TRBV10-3 to TRBJ2-2; 13 bases are shared with TRBD2. J lost 7 bases, V lost 2 bases, and 7 bases had no gene match. Germline V lookup: CDR1 ENHRY, CDR2 SYGVKD. This CDR3 contains 17 residues. CDR3 sequence reads: CAISEGGLAGVGGELFF. CDR3 coding DNA: TGTGCCATCAGTGAGGGAGGACTAGCGGGAGTTGGCGGGGAGCTGTTTTTT.

V usage is TRBV19 and J usage is TRBJ2-3; 10 nucleotides align to TRBD2. The length of the CDR3 is 15 residues. V trimming: 6 bases; J trimming: 0 bases; junction bases outside the gene matches: 3. Germline V gives CDR1 LNHDA, CDR2 SQIVND (reference sequence). DNA of the CDR3: TGTGCCAGTAGCACTAGCGGGACTAGCACAGATACGCAGTATTTT. Its protein is CASSTSGTSTDTQYF.

The rearrangement joins TRBV6-1 to TRBJ2-7; the D gene is possibly TRBD2 (6 bases). This CDR3 region has 15 residues. V was trimmed by 3 bases and J by 0 bases, leaving 12 bases between them. The germline gives CDR1 MNHNS, CDR2 SASEGT. This CDR3 is CASSELAEGSYEQYF. The CDR3, as DNA: TGTGCCAGCAGTGAGTTAGCGGAAGGCTCCTACGAGCAGTACTTC.

This clone has only one observation. The rearrangement links TRBV7-9 to TRBJ2-6; weak D call: TRBD2 (7 bases). V lost 7 bases and J lost 13, with 20 bases in between. The CDR3 consists of 14 residues. Germline V CDR1 and CDR2: SEHNR, FQNEAQ (reference sequence). CDR3: CASTPGVGGAVLTF. As DNA, the CDR3 is TGTGCCAGCACCCCAGGGGTTGGGGGGGCAGTCCTGACTTTC.

The chain uses TRBV5-1 and TRBJ1-4; D is undetermined. Germline lookup yields CDR1 SGHRS and CDR2 YFSETQ. The V gene lost 5 bases and the J gene lost 0 bases, with 8 bases spanning the gap. This CDR3 has 14 residues. The chain's CDR3 is CASRDLPTNEKLFF. The CDR3 bases are TGCGCCAGCAGGGACTTACCAACTAATGAAAAACTGTTTTTT.